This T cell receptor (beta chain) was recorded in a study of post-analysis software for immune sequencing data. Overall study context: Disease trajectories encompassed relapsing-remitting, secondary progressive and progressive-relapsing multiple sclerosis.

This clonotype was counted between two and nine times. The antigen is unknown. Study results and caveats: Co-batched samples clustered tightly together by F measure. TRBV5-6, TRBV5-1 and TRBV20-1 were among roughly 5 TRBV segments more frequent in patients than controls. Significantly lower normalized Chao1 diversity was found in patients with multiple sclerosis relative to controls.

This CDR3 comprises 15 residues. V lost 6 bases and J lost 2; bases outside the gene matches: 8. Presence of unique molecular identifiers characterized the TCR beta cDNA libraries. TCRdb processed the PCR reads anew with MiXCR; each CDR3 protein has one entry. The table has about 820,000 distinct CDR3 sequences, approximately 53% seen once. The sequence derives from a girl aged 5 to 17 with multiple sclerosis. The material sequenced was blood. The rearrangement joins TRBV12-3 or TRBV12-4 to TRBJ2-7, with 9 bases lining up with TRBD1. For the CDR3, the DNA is TGTGCCAGCAGCCCCGGACAGGGGTCGACCTACGAGCAGTACTTC. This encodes CASSPGQGSTYEQYF.